Below are 28 T cell receptor beta chains sequenced from a single sample in a study of T cell repertoires in cytomegalovirus infection. From the reads, TCRdb called clonotypes with MiXCR, one entry per CDR3 protein. The sample lists 200,000 to 300,000 distinct CDR3 sequences; approximately 9.1% were seen once. Material: PBMCs. The source is a human donor in good health (CMV status not recorded). Some clones in this sample may be carry-over from other donors' samples.

This clonotype was counted ten times or more. The chain has TRBV7-2 and TRBJ2-7, with TRBD2 identical over 7 bases. Germline V gene data show CDR1 as SGHTA and CDR2 as FQGNSA. The trim removed 1 base at V and 7 bases at J, leaving 7 bases unmatched. This CDR3 contains 14 residues. CDR3 in amino acids: CASSLVGLGGEQYF. The CDR3 nucleotides are TGTGCCAGCAGCTTAGTAGGGCTCGGGGGGGAGCAGTACTTC.

A remark on this clonotype: This clone may be a read error of a much larger clone one base away. The chain links TRBV5-1 to TRBJ2-7; D possibly corresponds to TRBD1 (6 bases). Germline assignment: CDR1 SGHRS and CDR2 YFSETQ. This CDR3 spans 15 amino acids. The V gene lost 3 bases and the J gene lost 0 bases, with 13 bases spanning the gap. This CDR3 is CASSSGTIPSYEQYF. In DNA, the CDR3 is TGCGCCAGCAGCTCAGGGACAATCCCCTCCTACGAGCAGTACTTC.

This clonotype occurred many times. The CDR3 DNA reads as TGTGCCAGCAGCGAGATACAGGGGTACGGCTACACCTTC. It yields the protein CASSEIQGYGYTF. V gene TRBV7-2 combines with J gene TRBJ1-2, with 7 bases identical to TRBD1. The CDR3 has 13 residues. V trimming: 5 bases; J trimming: 8 bases; junction bases outside the gene matches: 8. CDR1 SGHTA and CDR2 FQGNSA come from the germline V gene. Complete variable domain (other parts from reference TRBV7-2 and TRBJ1-2): GAGVSQSPSNKVTEKGKDVELRCDPISGHTALYWYRQSLGQGLEFLIYFQGNSAPDKSGLPSDRFSAERTGGSVSTLTIQRTQQEDSAVYLCASSEIQGYGYTFGSGTRLTVV.

The gene calls are TRBV2 and TRBJ2-1; 11 nucleotides line up with TRBD2. Germline V gene sequence: CDR1 SNHLY, CDR2 FYNNEI. The ends lost 8 bases at V and 2 bases at J; junction bases unmatched: 5. This CDR3 comprises 15 residues. The DNA of the CDR3 is TGTGCCAGCGGGCTAGCGGGAGGAGCCTACAATGAGCAGTTCTTC. It is translated as CASGLAGGAYNEQFF.

The chain joins TRBV7-2 to TRBJ2-1; maybe TRBD2 (5 bases). Trimming cost V 4 bases and J 6 bases, with 19 bases left between them. The CDR3 contains 16 residues. Germline V gene lookup returns CDR1 SGHTA and CDR2 FQGNSA. CDR3 bases: TGTGCCAGCAGCTCCCGGGGTCGGGCAAGCGGCAATGAGCAGTTCTTC. It translates to CASSSRGRASGNEQFF. The complete variable domain, with remaining parts taken from reference TRBV7-2 and TRBJ2-1, reads GAGVSQSPSNKVTEKGKDVELRCDPISGHTALYWYRQSLGQGLEFLIYFQGNSAPDKSGLPSDRFSAERTGGSVSTLTIQRTQQEDSAVYLCASSSRGRASGNEQFFGPGTRLTVL.

In this sample, this clonotype turned up many times. The CDR3 nucleotides read TGTGCCAGCAGCCCCGGCGGGTGGGATCAGCCCCAGCATTTT. Translated: CASSPGGWDQPQHF. The rearrangement links TRBV7-2 to TRBJ1-5; no clear D gene. Germline CDR1 reads SGHTA; CDR2 reads FQGNSA. V was clipped by 5 bases and J by 5 bases, with 13 bases between them. This CDR3 contains 14 residues.

This clonotype was recorded many times. The V gene is TRBV28, the J gene TRBJ1-5; TRBD1 is a possible D gene (6 bases). V dropped 8 bases and J dropped 0 bases, with 20 bases sitting between them. The CDR3 sequence is 17 residues long. Germline V CDR1 and CDR2: MDHEN, SYDVKM. The CDR3 here is CASVTSRGGNSNQPQHF. The CDR3 bases are TGTGCCAGCGTCACCTCAAGGGGGGGGAATAGCAATCAGCCCCAGCATTTT.

The CDR3 DNA reads TGTGCCAGCAGCTTAGCCAACAGGGACTACGAGCAGTACTTC. Protein product: CASSLANRDYEQYF. This chain joins TRBV7-6 and TRBJ2-7, with D possibly TRBD1 on 6 matching bases. Looked up from germline, CDR1 is SGHVS and CDR2 is FNYEAQ. The CDR3 contains 14 residues. Trimming left V 0 bases short and J 3 bases short, with 9 bases between.

This clonotype was recorded many times. The chain combines TRBV28 with TRBJ1-2, with D hard to call. Germline CDR1 reads MDHEN; CDR2 reads SYDVKM. The CDR3 is made up of 13 amino acids. V was trimmed by 2 bases and J by 6 bases, leaving 10 bases between them. CDR3 residues: CASSLGGWDGYTF. The CDR3 coding sequence is TGTGCCAGCAGTTTAGGAGGTTGGGATGGCTACACCTTC.

This clonotype was recorded at least ten times. The chain links TRBV12-3 or TRBV12-4 to TRBJ2-5; 7 bases match TRBD1. CDR3 length equals 14 residues. Losses at the gene ends were 5 bases for V and 2 bases for J; bases not matched to a gene: 5. CDR3 in DNA: TGTGCCAGCAGTCACTCGGGACAGCAAGAGACCCAGTACTTC. It yields the protein CASSHSGQQETQYF.

This clonotype was detected many times. V usage is TRBV19 and J usage is TRBJ2-7; 11 nucleotides align to TRBD1. Germline-derived CDR1 and CDR2 are LNHDA and SQIVND (reference sequence). J lost 3 bases, V lost 7 bases, and 8 bases had no gene match. CDR3 length equals 15 residues. CDR3 protein: CASTLGQGAIYEQYF. The CDR3 nucleotides read TGTGCCAGTACACTCGGACAGGGGGCGATCTACGAGCAGTACTTC.

This clonotype was found many times. The V and J genes are TRBV7-2 and TRBJ1-1, with D unresolved. Looked up from germline, CDR1 is SGHTA and CDR2 is FQGNSA. The CDR3 sequence is 16 residues long. The ends were cut back, 5 bases at V and 0 bases at J, with 16 bases in the middle. The CDR3 spells CASSPGSGPMNTEAFF. The CDR3 nucleotides are TGTGCCAGCAGCCCCGGATCCGGACCCATGAACACTGAAGCTTTCTTT.

Many counts were recorded for this clonotype. The chain is built from TRBV7-2 and TRBJ2-1; D uncertain. Germline values: CDR1 SGHTA, CDR2 FQGNSA. V lost 2 bases, J lost 3 bases, and 17 bases lay in between. This CDR3 region has 17 residues. CDR3 nucleotide sequence: TGTGCCAGCAGCTTACCCGTAGTCCTAGGGTTCTACAATGAGCAGTTCTTC. Residues: CASSLPVVLGFYNEQFF.

This clonotype was counted ten times or more. This chain connects TRBV7-2 to TRBJ2-3; D is possibly TRBD1 or TRBD2 (5 bases each). V was pared by 3 bases and J by 3 bases, with 10 bases between. CDR3 length: 14 amino acids. Germline-derived CDR1 and CDR2 are SGHTA and FQGNSA. The CDR3 bases are TGTGCCAGCAGCTTGGGGGAAGTTACAGATACGCAGTATTTT. Its translation is CASSLGEVTDTQYF. The complete variable domain, with remaining parts taken from reference TRBV7-2 and TRBJ2-3, reads GAGVSQSPSNKVTEKGKDVELRCDPISGHTALYWYRQSLGQGLEFLIYFQGNSAPDKSGLPSDRFSAERTGGSVSTLTIQRTQQEDSAVYLCASSLGEVTDTQYFGPGTRLTVL.

The gene calls are TRBV5-1 and TRBJ2-7; 9 nucleotides align to TRBD1. Germline trimming cut 2 bases from V and 5 bases from J; bases unmatched to any gene: 8. The CDR3 has 15 amino acids. The V gene's germline CDR1 is SGHRS and CDR2 YFSETQ. CDR3 nucleotide sequence: TGCGCCAGCAGCTTCGGGGGACAGGGTTTTGACGAGCAGTACTTC. Protein: CASSFGGQGFDEQYF.

This clonotype came up a few times. The chain carries TRBV20-1 and TRBJ2-7; 13 bases map to TRBD2. The CDR3 contains 17 residues. Germline trimming cut 4 bases from V and 6 bases from J; bases unmatched to any gene: 15. In germline, CDR1 is DFQATT, CDR2 SNEGSKA (reference sequence). The CDR3 region has the DNA TGCAGTGCTACTACTAGCGGGAGGGCCGGGCAGCCTACCGAGCAGTACTTC. This sequence encodes CSATTSGRAGQPTEQYF.

A word on this clonotype: A clone one base away is much larger, so this may be a read error. V usage is TRBV7-2 and J usage is TRBJ1-3, with D possibly being TRBD1 (5 bases). The length of the CDR3 is 14 residues. The germline gives CDR1 SGHTA, CDR2 FQGNSA. In nucleotides, the CDR3 is TGTGCCAGCAGCTTAGGGGGGTTTGAAAACGCCATATATTTT. Translating it yields CASSLGGFENAIYF.

The sample holds many counts of this clonotype. The genes are TRBV20-1 and TRBJ2-6, with D hard to call. CDR3 size: 14 residues. CDR1 is DFQATT, CDR2 SNEGSKA, per germline (reference sequence). V was trimmed by 2 bases and J by 4 bases, leaving 9 bases between them. The CDR3 DNA reads as TGCAGTGCTAGACAGGCCGCCGGGGCCAACGTCCTGACTTTC. Its protein product is CSARQAAGANVLTF.

This clonotype appeared a few times. The rearrangement links TRBV20-1 to TRBJ1-6; perhaps TRBD1 as D (6 bases). Looked up from germline, CDR1 is DFQATT and CDR2 is SNEGSKA (reference sequence). Between the trimmed V and J ends, which lost 2 bases and 10 bases, there was a span of 21 bases. This CDR3 region has 16 residues. DNA for the CDR3: TGCAGTGCTAGAACGGAGCTTGCAGGGGACAACTCACCCCTCCACTTT. As protein: CSARTELAGDNSPLHF.

There are many counts of this clonotype. The J gene is TRBJ1-5, the V gene TRBV29-1; 8 bases align to TRBD1. Losses at the gene ends were 8 bases for V and 2 bases for J; bases not matched to a gene: 11. The CDR3 runs 15 residues. Germline lookup yields CDR1 SQVTM and CDR2 ANQGSEA. The DNA of the CDR3 is TGCAGCTTTTCTGTGGACAGGGCTGGCAATCAGCCCCAGCATTTT. Translating it yields CSFSVDRAGNQPQHF.

This clonotype was counted at least ten times. This chain joins TRBV27 and TRBJ1-1; no definite D call. Germline V gene data show CDR1 as MNHEY and CDR2 as SMNVEV (reference sequence). V lost 4 bases and J lost 5, with 11 bases in between. The CDR3 consists of 13 residues. CDR3 coding DNA: TGTGCCAGCAGTTCTTGGTCGGGGACTGAAGCTTTCTTT. Amino acids: CASSSWSGTEAFF.

This chain connects TRBV27 to TRBJ2-3; D is unclear. Germline loops: CDR1 MNHEY, CDR2 SMNVEV (reference sequence). V shed 2 bases and J shed 4 bases, with 10 bases lying between them. The CDR3 length is 14 residues. This chain's CDR3 is CASSLVQRPDTQYF. The CDR3 DNA sequence: TGTGCCAGCAGTTTAGTACAGAGGCCAGATACGCAGTATTTT.

V usage is TRBV5-1 and J usage is TRBJ2-7, with 11 bases aligning to TRBD2. The germline V gene has CDR1 SGHRS and CDR2 YFSETQ. Unmatched junction bases numbered 6, after V lost 4 bases and J lost 0 bases. The CDR3 has 16 residues. The chain's CDR3 is CASSPLAGGLSYEQYF. CDR3 DNA: TGCGCCAGCAGCCCCCTAGCGGGAGGCCTCTCCTACGAGCAGTACTTC.

This chain connects TRBV12-3 or TRBV12-4 to TRBJ1-2, with 9 bases lining up with TRBD1. V shed 3 bases, J shed 4 bases, and the junction held 3 bases outside the gene matches. The CDR3 contains 14 residues. The CDR3, as DNA: TGTGCCAGCAGTTTTACAGGGGGCGGCTATGGCTACACCTTC. Its protein is CASSFTGGGYGYTF.

The CDR3 is CASSRAGTHAAYGYTF. DNA of the CDR3: TGTGCCAGCAGTCGAGCTGGGACTCACGCTGCTTATGGCTACACCTTC. V gene TRBV6-2 or TRBV6-3 combines with J gene TRBJ1-2; D is possibly TRBD1 (5 bases). From germline, CDR1 is MNHEY and CDR2 SVGEGT. The length of the CDR3 is 16 residues. Deletions cut 5 bases from V and 5 bases from J, with 21 bases between.

This clonotype occurred many times. The chain carries TRBV7-2 and TRBJ1-1, with a weak D call TRBD1 (5 bases). Germline loops: CDR1 SGHTA, CDR2 FQGNSA. Between the trimmed V and J ends, which lost 5 bases and 11 bases, there was a span of 12 bases. CDR3 length: 11 residues. The CDR3 nucleotides are TGTGCCAGCAGCCGGGGCGGCGGGGCTTTCTTT. It translates to CASSRGGGAFF.

This clonotype has only a few counts. The CDR3 nucleotides read TGTGCCAGCAGCTACCAAGAGGGAGGTGTACAGTTCTTC. Amino acids: CASSYQEGGVQFF. This chain joins TRBV7-7 and TRBJ2-1, with a weak D call TRBD2 (6 bases). The V end was cut by 4 bases, the J end by 13 bases, with 17 bases between. CDR1 is SSHAT and CDR2 is FNYEAQ in the germline V gene (reference sequence). The CDR3 has 13 residues.

In its sample, this clonotype was seen many times. The V gene is TRBV4-3, the J gene TRBJ2-1; D possibly corresponds to TRBD2 (5 bases). Germline CDR1 reads LGHNA; CDR2 reads YSLEER. CDR3 length: 16 amino acids. The V gene lost 0 bases and the J gene lost 5 bases, with 14 bases spanning the gap. The CDR3 nucleotides read TGCGCCAGCAGCCAAGATCTCAGCGTCGGGAACAATGAGCAGTTCTTC. Translated, it gives CASSQDLSVGNNEQFF.